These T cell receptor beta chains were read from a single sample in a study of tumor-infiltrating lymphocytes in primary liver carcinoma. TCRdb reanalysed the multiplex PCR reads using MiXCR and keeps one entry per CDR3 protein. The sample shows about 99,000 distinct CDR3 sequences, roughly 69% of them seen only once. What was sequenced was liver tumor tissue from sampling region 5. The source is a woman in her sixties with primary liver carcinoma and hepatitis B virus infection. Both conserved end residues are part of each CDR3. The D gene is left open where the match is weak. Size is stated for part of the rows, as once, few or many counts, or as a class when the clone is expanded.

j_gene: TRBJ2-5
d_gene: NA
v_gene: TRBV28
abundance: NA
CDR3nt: TGTGCCAGCGGCATGGGGACCCAGTACTTC
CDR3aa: CASGMGTQYF

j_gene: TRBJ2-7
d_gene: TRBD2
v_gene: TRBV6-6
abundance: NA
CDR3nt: TGCGCCAGCAGTAGCGGGACTAGGACCCACGAGCAGTACTTC
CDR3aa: CASSSGTRTHEQYF

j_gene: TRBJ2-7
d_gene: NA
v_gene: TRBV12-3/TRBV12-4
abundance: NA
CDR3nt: TGTGCCAGCAGCCGTCCAGGGCTACCTAAGGAGCAGTACTTC
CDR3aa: CASSRPGLPKEQYF

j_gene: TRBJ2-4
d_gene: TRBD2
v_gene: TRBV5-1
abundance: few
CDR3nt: TGCGCCAGCAGTCTAGCGGCTTCGACCCTCCAAAACATTCAGTACTTC
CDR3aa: CASSLAASTLQNIQYF

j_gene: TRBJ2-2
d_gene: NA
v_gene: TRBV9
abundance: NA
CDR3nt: TGTGTCAGCAGCGCCGAGGGGACCCTTAATGGGGAGCTGTTTTTT
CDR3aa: CVSSAEGTLNGELFF

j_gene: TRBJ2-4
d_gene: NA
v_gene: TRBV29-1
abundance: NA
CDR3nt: TGCAGCATCTGGAGGGGGGACAGCGCTAAATACATTCAGTACTTC
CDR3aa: CSIWRGDSAKYIQYF

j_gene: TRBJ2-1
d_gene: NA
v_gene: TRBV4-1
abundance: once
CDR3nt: TGCGCCAGCAGCCATCCAACCCAGACAGCAGAGTACAATGGGCAGTTCTTC
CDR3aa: CASSHPTQTAEYNGQFF

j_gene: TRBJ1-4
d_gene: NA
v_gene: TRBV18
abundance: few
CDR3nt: TGTGCCAGCTCACCGACTCCGGGACTGGGCATGGAAAAACTGTTTTTT
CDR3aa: CASSPTPGLGMEKLFF

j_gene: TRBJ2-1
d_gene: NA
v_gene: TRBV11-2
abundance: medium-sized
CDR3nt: TGTGCCAGCAGCCGGACTGGGGATGAGCAGTTCTTC
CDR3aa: CASSRTGDEQFF

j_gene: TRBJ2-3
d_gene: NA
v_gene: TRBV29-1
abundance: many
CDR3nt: TGCAGCGTCGACCCAACTAGCACAGATACGCAGTATTTT
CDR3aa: CSVDPTSTDTQYF

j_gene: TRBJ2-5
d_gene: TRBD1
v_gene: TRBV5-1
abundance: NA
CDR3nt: TGCGCCAGCGGCTTGGGCACAGGGGGCTGGGAGACCCAGTACTTC
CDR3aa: CASGLGTGGWETQYF

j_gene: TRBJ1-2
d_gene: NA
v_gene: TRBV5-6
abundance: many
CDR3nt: TGTGCCAGCAGCTCGCAGGCTCACTATGGCTACACCTTC
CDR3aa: CASSSQAHYGYTF

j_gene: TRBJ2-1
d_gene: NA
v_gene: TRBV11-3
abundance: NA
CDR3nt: TGTGCCAGTAGTGCCGGGGGCTGCAATGTGCAGTTCTTC
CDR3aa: CASSAGGCNVQFF

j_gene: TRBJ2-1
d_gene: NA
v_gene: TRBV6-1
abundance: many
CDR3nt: TGTGCCAGCTATATAGGGGGGTCCTACAATGAGCAGTTCTTC
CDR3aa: CASYIGGSYNEQFF

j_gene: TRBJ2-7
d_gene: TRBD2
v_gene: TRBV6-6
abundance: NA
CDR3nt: TGTGCCGGCAGTTCCGGCGGGACTAGCGGGAGTTACGAGCGGTACTTC
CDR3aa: CAGSSGGTSGSYERYF

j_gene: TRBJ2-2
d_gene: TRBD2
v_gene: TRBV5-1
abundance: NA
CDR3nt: TGCGCCAGCAGCTTGGTCCTTAGCGGGAGTCAGAACACCGGGGAGCTGTTTTTT
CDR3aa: CASSLVLSGSQNTGELFF

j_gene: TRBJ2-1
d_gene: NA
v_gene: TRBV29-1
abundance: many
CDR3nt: TGCAGCGTTGAAGCCCTGGACAACCCCGAGGAGGATGAGCAGTTCTTC
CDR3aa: CSVEALDNPEEDEQFF